These 24 T cell receptor beta chains were all obtained from the same sample, sequenced in a study of early T cells in non-severe SARS-CoV-2 infection. MiXCR, run by TCRdb on the 5' RACE reads, gives a single entry per CDR3 protein. The data hold more than 30,000 distinct CDR3 sequences, with roughly 6.6% observed a single time. Sample: whole blood, taken at baseline. These receptors came from an adult who was a healthcare worker with PCR-confirmed SARS-CoV-2 infection or an uninfected control (not recorded which).

The chain has TRBV27 and TRBJ2-7; TRBD1 agrees at 8 bases. The germline gives CDR1 MNHEY, CDR2 SMNVEV (reference sequence). The CDR3 totals 12 residues. The junction had 1 base not matched to a gene; V was cut back by 8 bases and J by 1 base. DNA for the CDR3: TGTGCCAGCCGGGACAGGTCCTACGAGCAGTACTTC. The encoded protein is CASRDRSYEQYF.

This clonotype came up many times. The chain joins TRBV7-2 to TRBJ2-1; D is unresolved. This CDR3 region has 14 residues. V was clipped by 5 bases and J by 3 bases, with 11 bases between them. Germline lookup yields CDR1 SGHTA and CDR2 FQGNSA. Here the CDR3 reads CASSPDPFYNEQFF. CDR3 DNA sequence: TGTGCCAGCAGCCCGGACCCTTTCTACAATGAGCAGTTCTTC.

This clonotype was observed a handful of times. The chain employs TRBV6-6 and TRBJ1-5; D is uncertain. CDR1 is MNHNY and CDR2 is SVGAGI in the germline V gene (reference sequence). Trimming took off 5 bases at V and 6 bases at J, with 14 bases between the two ends. The CDR3 totals 14 residues. The chain's CDR3 is CASSEGSAAQPQHF. Written as DNA, the CDR3 is TGTGCCAGCAGTGAGGGATCCGCGGCTCAGCCCCAGCATTTT.

This clonotype has more than one count but fewer than ten. V and J are TRBV7-2 and TRBJ2-7; possibly TRBD2 for D (6 bases). V lost 5 bases and J lost 2, with 10 bases in between. Germline lookup yields CDR1 SGHTA and CDR2 FQGNSA. This CDR3 contains 13 residues. In DNA form, the CDR3 reads TGTGCCAGCAGCCCGGGGGAGGCCTACGAGCAGTACTTC. It yields the protein CASSPGEAYEQYF.

This clonotype was seen ten or more times. The chain is built from TRBV7-9 and TRBJ2-6, with 10 bases matching TRBD2. CDR3 size: 14 residues. The junction had 2 bases not matched to a gene; V was cut back by 10 bases and J by 2 bases. The germline gives CDR1 SEHNR, CDR2 FQNEAQ (reference sequence). CDR3 loop: CAILAGTGANVLTF. CDR3 DNA sequence: TGTGCCATACTAGCGGGAACTGGGGCCAACGTCCTGACTTTC.

The chain has TRBV20-1 and TRBJ1-6; 7 nucleotides agree with TRBD1. CDR3 length equals 14 residues. Germline CDR1 DFQATT, CDR2 SNEGSKA (reference sequence). Unmatched junction bases numbered 9, after V lost 6 bases and J lost 7 bases. The CDR3 DNA reads TGCAGTGCCCAGGGGGGGGGCCTAAATTCACCCCTCCACTTT. This sequence encodes CSAQGGGLNSPLHF.

This clonotype occurred a few times. V and J are TRBV19 and TRBJ2-7; 7 bases agree with TRBD2. This CDR3 spans 15 amino acids. Germline CDR1 LNHDA, CDR2 SQIVND (reference sequence). V lost 3 bases to trimming and J lost 2 bases; unmatched junction nucleotides: 7. DNA for the CDR3: TGTGCCAGTAGTATCCAAGGCGGGAGAGCCTACGAGCAGTACTTC. Its protein product is CASSIQGGRAYEQYF.

This clonotype was counted at least ten times. J is TRBJ1-2 and V is TRBV29-1; D not resolved. The CDR3 has 18 residues. V lost 2 bases and J lost 4, with 26 bases in between. The germline V gene encodes CDR1 SQVTM and CDR2 ANQGSEA. CDR3 protein: CSVESPRFGQQASYGYTF. The CDR3 nucleotides are TGCAGCGTTGAAAGTCCCCGGTTTGGTCAGCAAGCTTCCTATGGCTACACCTTC.

This clonotype has ten or more counts. The chain links TRBV27 to TRBJ2-1; D unresolved. Per the germline V gene, CDR1 is MNHEY and CDR2 is SMNVEV (reference sequence). V lost 5 bases and J 1 base, leaving 6 bases between the germline ends. The CDR3 covers 13 residues. The CDR3 reads CASSTQSYNEQFF. DNA of the CDR3: TGTGCCAGCAGTACTCAGTCCTACAATGAGCAGTTCTTC.

In its sample, this clonotype was seen many times. V usage is TRBV4-3 and J usage is TRBJ1-1; D unresolved. The CDR3 extends over 16 amino acids. Germline V CDR1 and CDR2: LGHNA, YSLEER. V dropped 0 bases and J dropped 1 base, with 12 bases sitting between them. The CDR3 loop reads CASSQEQPNKNTEAFF. The CDR3, as DNA: TGCGCCAGCAGCCAAGAACAGCCTAACAAGAACACTGAAGCTTTCTTT.

Here the CDR3 DNA reads TGTGCCAGCAGCTCCGGGACTAGCGGGAGGAATGAGCAGTTCTTC. This codes for CASSSGTSGRNEQFF. The J gene is TRBJ2-1, the V gene TRBV7-2; 15 bases align to TRBD2. The CDR3 is 15 residues long. Trimming took 4 bases from V and 7 from J; bases not matched to a gene: 2. Germline assignment: CDR1 SGHTA and CDR2 FQGNSA. Based on the CDR3 plus reference TRBV7-2 and TRBJ2-1, the full variable domain is GAGVSQSPSNKVTEKGKDVELRCDPISGHTALYWYRQSLGQGLEFLIYFQGNSAPDKSGLPSDRFSAERTGGSVSTLTIQRTQQEDSAVYLCASSSGTSGRNEQFFGPGTRLTVL.

This clonotype was detected a few times. This sequence joins TRBV29-1 and TRBJ2-7; maybe TRBD1 (6 bases). V was trimmed by 3 bases and J by 3 bases, leaving 12 bases between them. This CDR3 has 13 amino acids. The V gene's germline CDR1 is SQVTM and CDR2 ANQGSEA. DNA for the CDR3: TGCAGCGTTGAGAGGCAGGGGTACTACGAGCAGTACTTC. Its translation is CSVERQGYYEQYF.

This clonotype was detected many times. The chain carries TRBV18 and TRBJ1-2; no definite D call. V lost 3 bases and J 7 bases, leaving 12 bases between the germline ends. CDR1 KGHSH and CDR2 LQKENI come from the germline V gene. The CDR3 is made up of 13 amino acids. The CDR3 is CASSPEVERGYTF. The DNA of the CDR3 is TGTGCCAGCTCACCCGAAGTGGAGCGTGGCTACACCTTC.

The CDR3: CASSTGTSDNEQFF. CDR3 nucleotide sequence: TGCGCCAGCAGCACCGGGACTAGCGACAATGAGCAGTTCTTC. The chain joins TRBV5-1 to TRBJ2-1, with TRBD2 matching over 10 bases. CDR1 is SGHRS and CDR2 is YFSETQ in the germline V gene. Unmatched junction bases numbered 3, after V lost 4 bases and J lost 5 bases. CDR3 size: 14 residues.

The sample holds many counts of this clonotype. This chain connects TRBV28 to TRBJ1-5; D ambiguous. The V end was cut by 1 base, the J end by 6 bases, with 4 bases between. The CDR3 extends over 12 amino acids. CDR1 and CDR2 from the germline V gene are MDHEN and SYDVKM. The CDR3 DNA is TGTGCCAGCAGTTTATTGGGTCAGCCCCAGCATTTT. It codes for CASSLLGQPQHF.

This clonotype was seen only a few times. The gene calls are TRBV20-1 and TRBJ2-7, with D perhaps matching TRBD2 (5 bases). V lost 2 bases, J lost 3 bases, and 17 bases lay in between. The CDR3 runs 15 residues. The germline V gene encodes CDR1 DFQATT and CDR2 SNEGSKA (reference sequence). CDR3 sequence reads: CSARRPDYTFYEQYF. The CDR3 coding sequence is TGCAGTGCTAGAAGGCCCGACTACACCTTCTACGAGCAGTACTTC.

The V call is TRBV20-1, the J call TRBJ2-1; 10 bases map to TRBD1. The length of the CDR3 is 16 residues. Germline loops: CDR1 DFQATT, CDR2 SNEGSKA (reference sequence). Trimming removed 4 bases from V and 2 bases from J; junction bases left unmatched: 8. The CDR3 reads CSATLTGGSPYNEQFF. The CDR3 bases are TGCAGTGCTACCCTGACAGGGGGCTCTCCCTACAATGAGCAGTTCTTC.

This chain joins TRBV12-3 or TRBV12-4 and TRBJ2-6, with D unclear. With 6 bases removed from V and 2 bases from J, the gap between germline ends came to 11 bases. The CDR3 totals 15 residues. The CDR3 spells CASRQDTTGANVLTF. The CDR3 coding sequence is TGTGCCAGCAGGCAAGACACGACTGGGGCCAACGTCCTGACTTTC.

Only a few counts were recorded for this clonotype. The rearrangement links TRBV21-1 to TRBJ2-1; the table assigns TRBD2, which was not confirmed against the DNA. TRBV21-1 is given as a pseudogene. The CDR3 consists of 14 residues. CDR3 loop: CASSKGAHNNEQFF. CDR3 nucleotides: TGTGCCAGCAGCAAAGGGGCCCACAACAATGAGCAGTTCTTC.

The sample holds many counts of this clonotype. The chain combines TRBV20-1 with TRBJ2-3, with 14 bases matching TRBD2. With 6 bases clipped from V and 3 bases from J, the junction kept 8 bases outside the gene matches. Germline CDR1 is DFQATT and CDR2 is SNEGSKA (reference sequence). This CDR3 spans 16 amino acids. The CDR3 DNA is TGCAGTGCACCGGGACTAGCGGGAGCCCTGACAGATACGCAGTATTTT. Protein: CSAPGLAGALTDTQYF.

This chain joins TRBV24-1 and TRBJ1-1; D unclear. The CDR3 is made up of 12 amino acids. V gave up 1 base and J gave up 7 bases, with 6 bases separating them. From germline, CDR1 is KGHDR and CDR2 SFDVKD. As DNA, the CDR3 is TGTGCCACCAGTGATTTCATAGGTGAAGCTTTCTTT. Its translation is CATSDFIGEAFF.

The chain uses TRBV7-8 and TRBJ1-5; D is undetermined. The CDR3 contains 16 residues. The V end lost 5 bases, the J end lost 0 bases, and 14 bases lay between the germline ends. CDR1 and CDR2 (germline): SGHVS, FQNEAQ. CDR3 nucleotides: TGTGCCAGCAGCCGTTTTGAGGGTTATAGCAATCAGCCCCAGCATTTT. Translating gives CASSRFEGYSNQPQHF.

The chain couples TRBV7-9 to TRBJ2-1, with TRBD1 matching 8 bases. Germline V gene sequence: CDR1 SEHNR, CDR2 FQNEAQ (reference sequence). The trim removed 7 bases at V and 0 bases at J, leaving 5 bases unmatched. The length of the CDR3 is 15 residues. CDR3 DNA: TGTGCCAGCACAAGGGACAGGAGCTCCTACAATGAGCAGTTCTTC. Translating it yields CASTRDRSSYNEQFF. Combining the CDR3 with reference TRBV7-9 and TRBJ2-1 gives the whole variable domain DTGVSQNPRHKITKRGQNVTFRCDPISEHNRLYWYRQTLGQGPEFLTYFQNEAQLEKSRLLSDRFSAERPKGSFSTLEIQRTEQGDSAMYLCASTRDRSSYNEQFFGPGTRLTVL.

The chain is built from TRBV20-1 and TRBJ2-3; no definite D call. Germline V gives CDR1 DFQATT, CDR2 SNEGSKA (reference sequence). The CDR3 contains 14 residues. V was pared by 0 bases and J by 2 bases, with 9 bases between. CDR3 region: CSARDVLHTDTQYF. CDR3 nucleotide sequence: TGCAGTGCTAGAGATGTGTTGCACACAGATACGCAGTATTTT.